This T cell receptor (beta chain) appears in the sequencing data of a study of cytomegalovirus exposure and HLA in healthy donors. General observations from the study: Productive rates of about 87% or about 30% were seen for most TCR beta V segments in an earlier analysis. Compared with the roughly 700-donor mean, an Asian-associated ancestry cluster reportedly had fewer N-insertions, according to a later analysis.

The PCR contained 60 Vbeta and 13 Jbeta primers. Data came from immunoSEQ multiplex PCR; TCRdb stores just in-frame clones and leaves some out. The profile shows some 180,000 clones, roughly 74% of them singletons. This CDR3 has 13 residues. CDR1 is SNHLY, CDR2 FYNNEI, per germline. A remark on this clone: Its antigen is not known.

The V gene is TRBV2, the J gene TRBJ2-5; weak D call: TRBD2 (6 bases). The closer fit of TRBJ2-7 to the DNA end suggests the J call may be wrong. Sequenced sample: PBMCs. The sequence derives from a female donor in good health and CMV-seronegative. This CDR3 reads CASWDSGDYEQYF. For the CDR3, the DNA is TGTGCCAGCTGGGACTCTGGAGACTACGAGCAGTACTTC.